The following is a T cell receptor beta chain sequence with its context. The data derive from a study of blood T cell repertoires in COVID-19. The overall study: Sites in the United States, Italy and Spain provided acute and convalescent COVID-19 samples. T cells, B-cell-depleted T cells, or PBMCs provided the cDNA or gDNA that served as material.

Germline trimming cut 1 base from V and 6 bases from J; bases unmatched to any gene: 5. From germline, CDR1 is KGHSH and CDR2 LQKENI. The CDR3 has 16 residues. Authors' data handling: Reference gene primer amplification in the assay estimated nucleated cell counts. The method was immunoSEQ multiplex PCR; TCRdb's version includes in-frame clones alone and lacks a portion of them. The D gene and trimming were derived from the DNA, and the V and J assignments and clone size from that table. The sample includes about 89,000 clones, roughly 87% of them seen just once. Sequencing was performed on peripheral blood. This receptor was identified in a male donor with acute or convalescent COVID-19. This chain joins TRBV18 and TRBJ1-5; 11 positions match TRBD1. CDR3 region: CASSPQGQGDGQPQHF. CDR3 DNA: TGTGCCAGCTCACCACAGGGACAGGGGGATGGTCAGCCCCAGCATTTT.